This entry describes one T cell receptor beta chain. Its antigen is currently unknown. The junction and the germline gene differ at one end; a read error may be behind it. The source material, RNA transcripts, was used to amplify TCR beta CDR3 regions. The HTBI primer set was used in a first-round RT-PCR of the TCR CDR3. Via MiXCR, TCRdb re-called the multiplex PCR reads, giving one row per CDR3 protein. This sample has about 560,000 distinct CDR3 sequences, with approximately 15% found just once. The data were obtained in a study of T cells in Graves' hyperthyroidism and ophthalmopathy. Germline V gene data show CDR1 as SEHNR and CDR2 as FQNEAQ (reference sequence). CDR3 length: 16 amino acids. Patients aged 18 to 65 had newly diagnosed hyperthyroidism that had lasted under 2 months. Whole-study findings and limits: Patients with ophthalmopathy were separated from those with stable hyperthyroidism by a 13 V-J model. Ophthalmopathy prediction by the model preceded onset by a median roughly 6 months. Most thyroid clonotypes with frequency above 0.001 were detected in blood.

The V call is TRBV7-9, the J call TRBJ2-7, with 10 bases aligning to TRBD1. The sequenced sample consisted of blood. This receptor was obtained from a woman in her forties with Graves' hyperthyroidism. The CDR3 reads CAGSAPGQGMIYEQYF. The CDR3 region has the DNA TGTGCCGGCAGCGCCCCGGGACAGGGGATGATTTACGAGCAGTACTTC.